Shown below are 10 T cell receptor beta chains from a single sample sequenced in a study of T cells after yellow fever vaccination. TCRdb ran MiXCR on the 5' RACE reads and lists one entry per CDR3 protein. The table lists hundreds of thousands of distinct CDR3 sequences, 9% to 15% of them singletons. The source was PBMCs, collected on the day of the yellow fever booster vaccination. Receptors originate from a man aged 25 to 45 who received the YFV17D yellow fever vaccine.

This clonotype was observed a few times. The CDR3 DNA is TGCGCCAGCAGTCAATCCCTGTGGCAGATTAACTCCTACGAGCAGTACTTC. This encodes CASSQSLWQINSYEQYF. J is TRBJ2-7 and V is TRBV23-1, with D unresolved. TRBV23-1 counts as an open reading frame of uncertain function. V shed 0 bases and J shed 0 bases, with 15 bases lying between them. The CDR3 length is 17 residues.

This clonotype was seen a few times. J is TRBJ2-7 and V is TRBV12-3 or TRBV12-4; 12 bases are shared with TRBD2. The length of the CDR3 is 16 residues. Germline trimming cut 6 bases from V and 4 bases from J; bases unmatched to any gene: 10. Here the CDR3 DNA reads TGTGCCAGCAGCCGCCTGACTAGCGGGAGCTCTTACGAGCAGTACTTC. Protein: CASSRLTSGSSYEQYF.

This clonotype was counted between two and nine times. This chain uses TRBV7-6 with TRBJ2-7, with 7 bases that match TRBD1. Germline V gene lookup returns CDR1 SGHVS and CDR2 FNYEAQ. The V and J ends lost 4 bases and 6 bases, in that order; junction bases with no gene match: 6. CDR3 length: 13 residues. This chain's CDR3 is CASSSTGAGEQYF. The CDR3, as DNA: TGTGCCAGCAGCTCTACAGGGGCGGGCGAGCAGTACTTC. The complete variable domain, with remaining parts taken from reference TRBV7-6 and TRBJ2-7, reads GAGVSQSPRYKVTKRGQDVALRCDPISGHVSLYWYRQALGQGPEFLTYFNYEAQQDKSGLPNDRFSAERPEGSISTLTIQRTEQRDSAMYRCASSSTGAGEQYFGPGTRLTVT.

The chain joins TRBV20-1 to TRBJ2-3; D is perhaps TRBD2 (6 bases). Germline-derived CDR1 and CDR2 are DFQATT and SNEGSKA (reference sequence). V was pared by 5 bases and J by 2 bases, with 14 bases between. This CDR3 is built from 14 residues. CDR3 in amino acids: CSAQTTGVTDTQYF. The CDR3 bases are TGCAGTGCTCAGACGACGGGAGTCACAGATACGCAGTATTTT.

The V gene is TRBV20-1, the J gene TRBJ2-2; D might be TRBD2 (5 bases). Germline assignment: CDR1 DFQATT and CDR2 SNEGSKA (reference sequence). This CDR3 contains 14 residues. V lost 6 bases and J 4 bases, leaving 15 bases between the germline ends. The CDR3: CSALHPLATGELFF. CDR3 in DNA: TGCAGTGCACTCCATCCTCTAGCCACCGGGGAGCTGTTTTTT.

The CDR3 DNA reads as TGTGCCAGCAGTCCCCAGCAGAGGAACACCGGGGAGCTGTTTTTT. Protein product: CASSPQQRNTGELFF. This chain links TRBV6-1 with TRBJ2-2; D unresolved. The CDR3 consists of 15 residues. V lost 5 bases, J lost 1 base, and 11 bases lay in between. CDR1 and CDR2 from the germline V gene are MNHNS and SASEGT.

The V gene is TRBV20-1, the J gene TRBJ2-1; 8 bases are shared with TRBD1. The V and J ends lost 1 base and 13 bases, in that order; junction bases with no gene match: 3. CDR1 is DFQATT and CDR2 is SNEGSKA in the germline V gene (reference sequence). The CDR3 runs 11 residues. CDR3 protein: CSARVGTGQFF. In DNA, the CDR3 is TGCAGTGCTAGAGTGGGGACAGGACAGTTCTTC.

CDR3 in amino acids: CASSSITGTYNEQFF. CDR3 bases: TGCGCCAGCAGCTCGATCACCGGTACCTACAATGAGCAGTTCTTC. V gene TRBV5-1 combines with J gene TRBJ2-1; D is unclear. The germline V gene has CDR1 SGHRS and CDR2 YFSETQ. CDR3 length: 15 amino acids. Trimming took off 3 bases at V and 2 bases at J, with 12 bases between the two ends.

This clonotype turned up a few times. The chain combines TRBV12-3 or TRBV12-4 with TRBJ1-2; no clear D gene. Between the trimmed V and J ends, which lost 5 bases and 8 bases, there was a span of 9 bases. This CDR3 comprises 11 residues. Here the CDR3 DNA reads TGTGCCAGCAGTCCGTCAGCGGGCTACACCTTC. Its protein is CASSPSAGYTF.

J is TRBJ2-2 and V is TRBV7-7, with unresolved D. Germline V gene sequence: CDR1 SSHAT, CDR2 FNYEAQ (reference sequence). Trimming cost V 5 bases and J 6 bases, with 13 bases left between them. This CDR3 has 14 residues. The CDR3 region is CASSINSGSGELFF. The CDR3 coding sequence is TGTGCCAGCAGCATCAACTCGGGTTCCGGGGAGCTGTTTTTT.